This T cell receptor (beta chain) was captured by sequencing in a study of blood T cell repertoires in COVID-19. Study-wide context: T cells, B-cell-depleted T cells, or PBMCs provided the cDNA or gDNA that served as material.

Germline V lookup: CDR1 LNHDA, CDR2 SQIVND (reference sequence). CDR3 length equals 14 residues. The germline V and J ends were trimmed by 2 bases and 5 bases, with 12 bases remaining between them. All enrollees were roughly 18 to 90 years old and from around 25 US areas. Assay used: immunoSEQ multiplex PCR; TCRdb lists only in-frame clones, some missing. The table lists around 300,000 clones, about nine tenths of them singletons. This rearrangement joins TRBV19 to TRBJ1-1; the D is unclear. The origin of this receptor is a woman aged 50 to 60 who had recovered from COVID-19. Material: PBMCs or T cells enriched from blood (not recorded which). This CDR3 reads CASSIFGDGTEAFF. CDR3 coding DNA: TGTGCCAGTAGTATATTCGGGGATGGTACTGAAGCTTTCTTT.